This T cell receptor beta chain was sequenced for a study of blood T cell repertoires in COVID-19. J lost 7 bases, V lost 6 bases, and 6 bases had no gene match. This CDR3 contains 15 residues. Germline V CDR1 and CDR2: SNHLY, FYNNEI. Authors' data handling: Cell counts per sample came from amplifying reference gene primers. Libraries were prepared by immunoSEQ multiplex PCR; TCRdb keeps only in-frame clonotypes and omits some of them. V, J and clone size are taken as reported in that table, and D and trimming were inferred from the DNA itself. The table lists fewer than 350,000 clones, 88% of them singletons. Recovered status applied to Cohort 3 donors who had two consecutive negative PCRs. It also applied to those with clearance or with symptom resolution.

Sequencing was done on a sample of PBMCs or T cells enriched from blood (not recorded which). The chain couples TRBV2 to TRBJ2-1; 13 bases map to TRBD2. The TCR sequence derives from a woman under 40 who had recovered from COVID-19. CDR3 sequence reads: CASRQLAGGPNEQFF. CDR3 bases: TGTGCCAGCAGGCAACTAGCGGGGGGGCCGAATGAGCAGTTCTTC.